This T cell receptor (beta chain) was sequenced in a study of T cells after yellow fever vaccination. General study results and limits: The bulk population could contribute abundant contaminating clonotypes to FACS-sorted repertoires.

TCRdb reprocessed the 5' RACE reads with MiXCR, giving one entry per CDR3 protein. The sample records over 250,000 distinct CDR3 sequences, roughly 3.9% being singletons. The germline CDR1 and CDR2 sequences are SQVTM and ANQGSEA. Trimming left V 5 bases short and J 5 bases short, with 10 bases between. The CDR3 runs 11 residues. As to this clonotype: Antigen unknown.

The source material was PBMCs, sampled 5 days after the yellow fever booster vaccination. This rearrangement joins TRBV29-1 to TRBJ2-7, with a possible D match to TRBD1 (5 bases). The receptor's source is a man aged 18 to 29 who received the YFV17D yellow fever vaccine. The CDR3: CSVSGFDEQYF. DNA for the CDR3: TGCAGCGTTTCAGGGTTCGACGAGCAGTACTTC.